This passage covers 6 T cell receptor beta chains from one sample sequenced in a study of neurological immune-mediated disorders. From the 5' RACE reads, TCRdb called clonotypes with MiXCR, one entry per CDR3 protein. The sample lists around 16,000 distinct CDR3 sequences; approximately 10% were seen once. Sequencing was done on a sample of CD8+ T cells from blood. These receptors were obtained from a man aged 50-59 years in good health.

This clonotype was detected many times. The CDR3 nucleotides are TGCAGTGCTAGACCGCGGACTAGCGGACCCTACGAGCAGTACTTC. It encodes CSARPRTSGPYEQYF. The chain links TRBV20-1 to TRBJ2-7; 10 positions match TRBD2. The J segment lost 2 bases and the V segment lost 2 bases, leaving 6 bases of the junction unmatched. The CDR3 runs to 15 residues. CDR1 and CDR2 (germline): DFQATT, SNEGSKA (reference sequence).

This clonotype was observed many times. The chain carries TRBV7-9 and TRBJ2-2; tentative D call: TRBD1 (6 bases). Trimming shortened V by 4 bases and J by 6 bases, and 15 bases separated the two germline ends. Germline lookup yields CDR1 SEHNR and CDR2 FQNEAQ (reference sequence). This CDR3 region has 15 residues. The CDR3 region is CASSSSTGTAGELFF. The CDR3 DNA follows: TGTGCCAGCAGCTCATCGACAGGAACTGCCGGGGAGCTGTTTTTT.

In its sample, this clonotype was seen many times. The chain employs TRBV19 and TRBJ1-1; D call uncertain. Trimming pared 5 bases from V and 1 base from J, leaving 5 bases between. CDR3 size: 12 residues. Germline V lookup: CDR1 LNHDA, CDR2 SQIVND (reference sequence). The CDR3 DNA is TGTGCCAGTAGTCCCGAGAACACTGAAGCTTTCTTT. Amino acids: CASSPENTEAFF.

This clonotype was seen repeatedly, ten times or more. The V call is TRBV4-1, the J call TRBJ2-5; 8 bases are shared with TRBD2. Trimming cost V 0 bases and J 9 bases; bases outside gene matches: 12. In germline, CDR1 is MGHRA, CDR2 YSYEKL. CDR3 length: 16 residues. The CDR3 DNA sequence: TGCGCCAGCAGCCAAGATCCGGCGGGGGGTGGTTGGGCCCAGTACTTC. Translating gives CASSQDPAGGGWAQYF.

In its sample, this clonotype was seen many times. The chain is built from TRBV30 and TRBJ2-1; 9 nucleotides agree with TRBD2. J was trimmed by 2 bases and V by 3 bases; bases with no gene match: 5. The germline V gene has CDR1 GTSNPN and CDR2 SVGIG (reference sequence). The CDR3 is 15 amino acids. CDR3 DNA sequence: TGTGCCTGGAGAGAGCGGGGGGTCCCCTACAATGAGCAGTTCTTC. It translates to CAWRERGVPYNEQFF.

This clonotype appeared many times. The chain is built from TRBV7-2 and TRBJ2-7; 10 bases are shared with TRBD1. Trimming took 5 bases from V and 3 from J; bases not matched to a gene: 10. The CDR3 contains 16 residues. Germline lookup yields CDR1 SGHTA and CDR2 FQGNSA. The CDR3 DNA is TGTGCCAGCAGCCCTCTCCGACAGGGGGCCTACTACGAGCAGTACTTC. The encoded protein is CASSPLRQGAYYEQYF.